The rows below give T cell receptor beta chains drawn from one sample of a study of early T cells in non-severe SARS-CoV-2 infection. MiXCR was run by TCRdb on the 5' RACE reads, yielding one entry per CDR3 protein. The data contain about 21,000 distinct CDR3 sequences, 3.5% to 4.5% of them singletons. Sequenced: whole blood. The receptors were sampled from an adult who was a healthcare worker with PCR-confirmed SARS-CoV-2 infection or an uninfected control (not recorded which). The CDR3 runs from the conserved cysteine through the conserved F or W. D genes are given only for firm matches. Expanded clones are given a class, and other clones once, few, many or no size at all.

>TRBJ2-7|-|TRBV5-6|-
CASSLAGTGRREQYF
TGTGCCAGCAGCTTGGCCGGAACAGGGAGACGCGAGCAGTACTTC
>TRBJ2-1|-|TRBV18|medium-sized
CASSPSPSAPEQFF
TGTGCCAGCTCACCATCCCCCTCGGCCCCTGAGCAGTTCTTC
>TRBJ2-7|-|TRBV20-1|-
CSARGIGHGPLYEQYF
TGCAGTGCTAGAGGGATTGGTCATGGCCCCCTCTACGAGCAGTACTTC
>TRBJ2-1|-|TRBV3-1|many
CASSQVVLSSYNEQFF
TGTGCCAGCAGCCAAGTAGTCCTGAGCTCCTACAATGAGCAGTTCTTC
>TRBJ1-6|-|TRBV30|many
CAWSRAGSPLHF
TGTGCCTGGAGTAGGGCGGGTTCACCCCTCCACTTT
>TRBJ2-3|TRBD1|TRBV10-2|many
CASRGTGITDTQYF
TGCGCCAGCAGGGGGACAGGTATCACAGATACGCAGTATTTT
>TRBJ1-1|-|TRBV18|many
CASSPGGLWTEAFF
TGTGCCAGCTCACCAGGAGGGCTCTGGACTGAAGCTTTCTTT
>TRBJ2-7|-|TRBV12-3/TRBV12-4|medium-sized
CASSPGGSQREQYF
TGTGCCAGCAGCCCGGGGGGCAGCCAGCGGGAGCAGTACTTC
>TRBJ2-7|-|TRBV30|few
CAWSRSYEQYF
TGTGCCTGGAGTCGGAGCTACGAGCAGTACTTC
>TRBJ1-1|-|TRBV18|medium-sized
CASSPPEDTEAFF
TGTGCCAGCTCACCACCGGAGGACACTGAAGCTTTCTTT
>TRBJ2-7|-|TRBV13|-
CASSLRNEQYF
TGTGCCAGCAGCTTACGTAACGAGCAGTACTTC
>TRBJ2-3|TRBD2|TRBV4-1|few
CASSLFRGGGGTDTQYF
TGCGCCAGCAGCCTCTTCAGGGGCGGGGGGGGCACAGATACGCAGTATTTT
>TRBJ2-7|TRBD1|TRBV6-2/TRBV6-3|-
CASSEGQSSYEQYF
TGTGCCAGCTCCGAGGGACAGTCCTCCTACGAGCAGTACTTC
>TRBJ2-2|-|TRBV18|many
CASSPRVGERANTGELFF
TGTGCCAGCTCACCACGGGTCGGGGAGCGTGCGAACACCGGGGAGCTGTTTTTT
>TRBJ2-4|TRBD2|TRBV6-6|medium-sized
CASSYAQGLAGNIQYF
TGTGCCAGCAGTTACGCCCAAGGACTAGCGGGGAACATTCAGTACTTC
>TRBJ1-1|-|TRBV7-8|few
CASSELLPEAFF
TGTGCCAGCAGCGAGCTCCTCCCTGAAGCTTTCTTT
>TRBJ1-1|-|TRBV6-4|many
CASRGPQGNTEAFF
TGTGCCAGCAGGGGACCACAGGGGAACACTGAAGCTTTCTTT
>TRBJ2-2|TRBD1|TRBV12-3/TRBV12-4|few
CASSRGEGWDSSVSGELFF
TGTGCCAGCAGTCGTGGTGAGGGGTGGGACAGCTCCGTGTCCGGGGAGCTGTTTTTT
>TRBJ2-3|TRBD2|TRBV7-2|few
CADSAGGDTQYF
TGTGCGGACTCGGCCGGGGGGGATACGCAGTATTTT
>TRBJ2-5|-|TRBV6-5|medium-sized
CASSYWTGEETQYF
TGTGCCAGCAGTTATTGGACTGGAGAAGAGACCCAGTACTTC
>TRBJ2-7|-|TRBV11-2|many
CASSLTHLGGQNSYEQYF
TGTGCCAGCAGCTTAACCCACCTCGGGGGACAGAACTCCTACGAGCAGTACTTC
>TRBJ2-7|TRBD2|TRBV10-3|many
CAIMSSSGASYEQYF
TGTGCCATCATGTCGTCTAGCGGGGCCTCCTACGAGCAGTACTTC
>TRBJ2-7|-|TRBV10-1|-
CASREARRHRASYEQYF
TGCGCCAGCAGGGAAGCTAGGAGGCACAGAGCTTCCTACGAGCAGTACTTC
>TRBJ1-5|TRBD1|TRBV19|many
CASSNPRTGEPQHF
TGTGCCAGTAGTAACCCTAGGACAGGGGAGCCCCAGCATTTT
>TRBJ1-1|TRBD1|TRBV10-3|medium-sized
CAISGPTGTGGTMDTEAFF
TGTGCCATCAGTGGACCGACCGGGACAGGGGGGACTATGGACACTGAAGCTTTCTTT
>TRBJ1-3|-|TRBV30|many
CAWSVGRSSGNTIYF
TGTGCCTGGAGTGTGGGTCGAAGCTCTGGAAACACCATATATTTT
>TRBJ2-5|-|TRBV12-3/TRBV12-4|many
CASSFWGMGETQYF
TGTGCCAGCAGTTTTTGGGGGATGGGAGAGACCCAGTACTTC
>TRBJ1-1|-|TRBV18|-
CASSPGPNTEAFF
TGTGCCAGCTCCCCGGGCCCGAACACTGAAGCTTTCTTT
>TRBJ2-1|TRBD2|TRBV6-4|many
CARLAGASYNEQFF
TGTGCCAGGTTAGCGGGGGCCTCCTACAATGAGCAGTTCTTC
>TRBJ1-1|-|TRBV5-5|many
CASSFQSHLNTEAFF
TGTGCCAGCAGCTTCCAGTCACACTTGAACACTGAAGCTTTCTTT
>TRBJ2-7|TRBD1|TRBV12-3/TRBV12-4|many
CASSPDRGEQYF
TGTGCCAGCAGTCCCGACAGGGGCGAGCAGTACTTC
>TRBJ2-7|-|TRBV6-5|many
CASSYRGTLAYEQYF
TGTGCCAGCAGTTACCGGGGGACCCTTGCCTACGAGCAGTACTTC
>TRBJ2-7|-|TRBV12-3/TRBV12-4|many
CASRGGATGDEQYF
TGTGCCAGCAGGGGGGGCGCTACAGGGGACGAGCAGTACTTC
>TRBJ1-1|-|TRBV10-1|many
CASKASRNTEAFF
TGCGCCAGCAAAGCTTCCCGGAACACTGAAGCTTTCTTT
>TRBJ1-1|-|TRBV6-4|many
CASSATREGYTEAFF
TGTGCCAGCAGTGCCACACGGGAGGGGTACACTGAAGCTTTCTTT
>TRBJ2-1|-|TRBV11-2|few
CASSLGALGNEQFF
TGTGCCAGCAGCTTAGGCGCCCTTGGGAATGAGCAGTTCTTC
>TRBJ2-3|-|TRBV10-3|medium-sized
CAISLGGQGTDTQYF
TGTGCCATCAGCTTGGGGGGCCAAGGCACAGATACGCAGTATTTT
>TRBJ2-3|TRBD2|TRBV7-2|many
CASSRGLAGVGDTQYF
TGTGCCAGCAGCCGAGGACTAGCGGGAGTGGGGGATACGCAGTATTTT
>TRBJ2-7|TRBD1|TRBV29-1|medium-sized
CSVEGGSVTGVHEQYF
TGCAGCGTTGAAGGAGGTTCGGTCACAGGGGTCCACGAGCAGTACTTC
>TRBJ1-2|-|TRBV20-1|many
CSALTGGGGYTF
TGCAGTGCCCTCACCGGGGGAGGAGGCTACACCTTC
>TRBJ2-1|TRBD2|TRBV12-3/TRBV12-4|many
CASSLTSGGRVSYNEQFF
TGTGCCAGCAGTTTAACTAGCGGGGGGCGCGTCTCCTACAATGAGCAGTTCTTC
>TRBJ2-7|-|TRBV7-9|-
CASSNSKKSSYEQYF
TGTGCCAGCAGCAACAGCAAGAAGAGCTCCTACGAGCAGTACTTC